The T cell receptor beta chain under discussion was sequenced for a study of graft-versus-host responses after intestinal transplantation. Study-level results: Early after transplant, HvG declines were associated with peak levels of circulating GvH clones.

Data came from immunoSEQ multiplex PCR; TCRdb stores just in-frame clones and leaves some out. The repertoire has approximately 120,000 clones, around nine tenths of them found once; the top ten carry under 0.2%. The length of the CDR3 is 17 residues. The ends were cut back, 5 bases at V and 7 bases at J, with 26 bases in the middle. The germline V gene has CDR1 SGHTA and CDR2 FQGNSA. In its sample, this clone was seen once. Antigen specificity is unknown. The chain couples TRBV7-2 to TRBJ2-5; TRBD2 is a possible D gene (7 bases). The receptor was isolated from a human donor who received an intestinal transplant. The sample here was unstimulated CD4+ T cells sorted from spleen or lymph node cells, taken before intestinal transplant. CDR3 loop: CASSRARGGAQVWTQYF. CDR3 nucleotides: TGTGCCAGCAGCCGAGCCCGCGGGGGCGCGCAAGTATGGACCCAGTACTTC.